This T cell receptor beta chain stems from a study of breast tumors, draining lymph nodes, adjacent tissues. Germline loops: CDR1 SGHNT, CDR2 YYREEE (reference sequence). There are 15 residues in the CDR3. V shed 0 bases and J shed 3 bases, with 11 bases lying between them. This clonotype turned up a few times. TCRdb redid the calling of the multiplex PCR reads with MiXCR, one entry per CDR3 protein. This sample yields tens of thousands of distinct CDR3 sequences, of which 20% to 25% are seen a single time; under 9.5% belongs to the top ten. V and J are TRBV5-4 and TRBJ2-3, with no clear D. This receptor was taken from a female donor with breast cancer. Some clones in this sample may be carry-over from other donors' samples. The specimen sequenced was breast tumor tissue. As DNA, the CDR3 is TGTGCCAGCAGCTTGGACGTTGGGGTTACAGATACGCAGTATTTT. This encodes CASSLDVGVTDTQYF.